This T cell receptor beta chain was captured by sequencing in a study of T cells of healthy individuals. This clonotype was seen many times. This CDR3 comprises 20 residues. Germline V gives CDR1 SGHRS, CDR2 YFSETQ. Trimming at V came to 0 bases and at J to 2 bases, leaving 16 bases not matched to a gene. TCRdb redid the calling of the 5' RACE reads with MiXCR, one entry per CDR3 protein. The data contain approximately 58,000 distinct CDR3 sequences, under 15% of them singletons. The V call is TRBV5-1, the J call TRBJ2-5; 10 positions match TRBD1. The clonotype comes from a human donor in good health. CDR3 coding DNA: TGCGCCAGCAGCTTGGACCCCCCGGGCAGGACAGGGGGGAAGCAAGAGACCCAGTACTTC. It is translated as CASSLDPPGRTGGKQETQYF. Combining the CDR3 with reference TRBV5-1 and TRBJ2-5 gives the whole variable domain KAGVTQTPRYLIKTRGQQVTLSCSPISGHRSVSWYQQTPGQGLQFLFEYFSETQRNKGNFPGRFSGRQFSNSRSEMNVSTLELGDSALYLCASSLDPPGRTGGKQETQYFGPGTRLLVL.